This TCR beta chain was recorded in a study of blood T cell repertoires in COVID-19. Study context: PBMCs, B-cell-depleted T cells, or T cells were the source of the cDNA or gDNA that made up the material.

This CDR3 has 16 amino acids. Germline loops: CDR1 SGHVS, CDR2 FNYEAQ. The J segment lost 6 bases and the V segment lost 1 base, leaving 5 bases of the junction unmatched. Clones were read by immunoSEQ multiplex PCR, and TCRdb kept only the in-frame ones, dropping some. The sample records about 52,000 clones, about 91% being singletons. The chain recombines TRBV7-6 with TRBJ2-1; 11 bases match TRBD2. What was sequenced was peripheral blood. This clonotype was obtained from a man aged 50-60 years with active COVID-19. This CDR3 reads CASSLGVAGGVNEQFF. In nucleotides, the CDR3 is TGTGCCAGCAGCTTAGGGGTAGCGGGAGGGGTCAATGAGCAGTTCTTC. Full variable domain (missing parts from reference TRBV7-6 and TRBJ2-1): GAGVSQSPRYKVTKRGQDVALRCDPISGHVSLYWYRQALGQGPEFLTYFNYEAQQDKSGLPNDRFSAERPEGSISTLTIQRTEQRDSAMYRCASSLGVAGGVNEQFFGPGTRLTVL.